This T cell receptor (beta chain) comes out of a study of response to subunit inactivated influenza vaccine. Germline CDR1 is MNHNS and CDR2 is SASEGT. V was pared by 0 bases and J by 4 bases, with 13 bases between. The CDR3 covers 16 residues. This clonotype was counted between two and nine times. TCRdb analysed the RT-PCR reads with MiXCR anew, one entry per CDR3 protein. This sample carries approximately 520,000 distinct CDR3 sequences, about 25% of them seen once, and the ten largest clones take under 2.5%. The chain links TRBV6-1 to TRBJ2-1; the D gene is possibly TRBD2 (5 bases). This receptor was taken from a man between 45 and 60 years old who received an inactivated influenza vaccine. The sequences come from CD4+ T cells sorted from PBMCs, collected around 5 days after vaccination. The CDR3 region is CASSEASSRTYNEQFF. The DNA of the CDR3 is TGTGCCAGCAGTGAAGCTTCTAGCAGGACGTACAATGAGCAGTTCTTC.